This passage covers 2 T cell receptor beta chains from one sample sequenced in a study of blood T cell repertoires in COVID-19. Method: immunoSEQ multiplex PCR; TCRdb's copy keeps in-frame clones and lacks some. The sample carries more than 250,000 clones, approximately 84% recorded once. The sequencing sample was made of peripheral blood. Receptors were obtained from a human donor in a cohort sampled during active COVID-19.

This sequence joins TRBV4-2 and TRBJ1-2, with D maybe TRBD1 (5 bases). CDR3 length equals 19 residues. V was clipped by 0 bases and J by 0 bases, with 20 bases between them. Looked up from germline, CDR1 is LGHNA and CDR2 is YNFKEQ. This CDR3 reads CASSQDRGGAGGTNYGYTF. DNA for the CDR3: TGTGCCAGCAGCCAAGATCGGGGAGGGGCCGGGGGAACTAACTATGGCTACACCTTC.

This clone is categorized as medium-sized. The CDR3 region is CASSIVTSGNTGELFF. CDR3 bases: TGTGCCAGTAGTATTGTGACTAGCGGAAACACCGGGGAGCTGTTTTTT. The genes are TRBV19 and TRBJ2-2, with TRBD2 identical over 9 bases. The CDR3 spans 16 residues. V was pared by 3 bases and J by 2 bases, with 4 bases of the junction left unmatched. Germline V gene sequence: CDR1 LNHDA, CDR2 SQIVND (reference sequence). Filled out from reference TRBV19 and TRBJ2-2, the complete variable domain reads DGGITQSPKYLFRKEGQNVTLSCEQNLNHDAMYWYRQDPGQGLRLIYYSQIVNDFQKGDIAEGYSVSREKKESFPLTVTSAQKNPTAFYLCASSIVTSGNTGELFFGEGSRLTVL.